These 30 T cell receptor beta chains came from one sample sequenced in a study of blood T cell repertoires in COVID-19. Sequencing used immunoSEQ multiplex PCR; TCRdb keeps in-frame clones, though not all of them. Altogether over 60,000 clones are present, 80% to 90% being singletons, with the ten largest covering approximately 10%. Sequenced material: peripheral blood. Every receptor here comes from a man between 65 and 85 years old with active or convalescent COVID-19.

The chain uses TRBV7-9 and TRBJ2-7; 7 bases agree with TRBD1. The V gene's germline CDR1 is SEHNR and CDR2 FQNEAQ (reference sequence). The CDR3 length is 14 residues. V was clipped by 5 bases and J by 3 bases; unmatched bases: 7. The CDR3 region has the DNA TGTGCCAGCAGCCCCGGGACAGCCTTCTACGAGCAGTACTTC. Translation gives CASSPGTAFYEQYF.

The J gene is TRBJ1-1, the V gene TRBV2, with D possibly being TRBD1 (5 bases). In germline, CDR1 is SNHLY, CDR2 FYNNEI. The CDR3 is 15 residues long. V lost 3 bases and J lost 1, with 12 bases in between. The CDR3: CASSDLGRGNTEAFF. The CDR3 DNA is TGTGCCAGCAGTGATCTGGGGAGGGGGAACACTGAAGCTTTCTTT.

This clone is medium-sized (0.01 to 0.1%) within its sample. This chain links TRBV5-5 with TRBJ2-7; tentative D call: TRBD2 (5 bases). Trimming stripped 4 bases from V and 4 bases from J, with 15 bases between. The CDR3 consists of 14 residues. CDR1 and CDR2 (germline): SGHKS, YYEKEE (reference sequence). This chain's CDR3 is CASSLWAGGYEQYF. The CDR3, as DNA: TGTGCCAGCAGCCTCTGGGCAGGAGGATACGAGCAGTACTTC.

CDR3 region: CASSVAGQGFNEQYF. The CDR3 DNA reads TGTGCCAGCAGCGTCGCAGGGCAGGGGTTCAACGAGCAGTACTTC. This chain connects TRBV5-4 to TRBJ2-7, with D possibly matching TRBD1 (6 bases). CDR1 SGHNT and CDR2 YYREEE come from the germline V gene (reference sequence). CDR3 length: 15 residues. The ends were cut back, 4 bases at V and 5 bases at J, with 19 bases in the middle. The variable domain in full, with the rest retrieved from reference TRBV5-4 and TRBJ2-7, is ETGVTQSPTHLIKTRGQQVTLRCSSQSGHNTVSWYQQALGQGPQFIFQYYREEENGRGNFPPRFSGLQFPNYSSELNVNALELDDSALYLCASSVAGQGFNEQYFGPGTRLTVT.

This chain uses TRBV6-5 with TRBJ2-7; D gene uncertain. Germline CDR1 reads MNHEY; CDR2 reads SVGAGI. V was shortened by 2 bases and J by 0 bases, with 8 bases between the two germline ends. CDR3 length: 14 residues. The DNA for the CDR3 is TGTGCCAGCAGTTACAACGCGAACTCCTACGAGCAGTACTTC. Its translation: CASSYNANSYEQYF.

The rearrangement uses TRBV2 and TRBJ2-1, with a possible D match to TRBD2 (5 bases). Germline CDR1 SNHLY, CDR2 FYNNEI. Trimming pared 8 bases from V and 6 bases from J, leaving 17 bases between. The CDR3 consists of 14 residues. The CDR3 DNA sequence: TGTGCCAGCCCCAAGGGAGACGGACCCAATGAGCAGTTCTTC. Amino acids: CASPKGDGPNEQFF. Combining the CDR3 with reference TRBV2 and TRBJ2-1 gives the whole variable domain EPEVTQTPSHQVTQMGQEVILRCVPISNHLYFYWYRQILGQKVEFLVSFYNNEISEKSEIFDDQFSVERPDGSNFTLKIRSTKLEDSAMYFCASPKGDGPNEQFFGPGTRLTVL.

The gene calls are TRBV25-1 and TRBJ2-5, with 11 positions matching TRBD2. The ends lost 1 base at V and 12 bases at J; junction bases unmatched: 7. This CDR3 is 14 amino acids long. Germline values: CDR1 MGHDK, CDR2 SYGVNS. CDR3 in DNA: TGTGCCAGCAGTGAATTCACTAGCGGGAGAAGAAAGTACTTC. Its protein product is CASSEFTSGRRKYF.

This chain joins TRBV19 and TRBJ2-1; D is unclear. Germline V gene sequence: CDR1 LNHDA, CDR2 SQIVND (reference sequence). CDR3 length equals 16 residues. The ends were cut back, 6 bases at V and 0 bases at J, with 15 bases in the middle. For the CDR3, the DNA is TGTGCCAGTAGAAACTCTACTCATCGCTCCTACAATGAGCAGTTCTTC. Amino acid sequence: CASRNSTHRSYNEQFF.

This clone was detected only a few times. This sequence joins TRBV6-6 and TRBJ1-1, with a possible D match to TRBD1 (5 bases). Trimming took off 3 bases at V and 5 bases at J, with 7 bases between the two ends. Germline values: CDR1 MNHNY, CDR2 SVGAGI (reference sequence). This CDR3 spans 12 amino acids. The CDR3 reads CASSYGATEAFF. The CDR3, as DNA: TGTGCCAGCAGTTATGGGGCGACTGAAGCTTTCTTT.

The chain is built from TRBV5-4 and TRBJ2-1, with TRBD2 matching over 12 bases. Trimming removed 1 base from V and 8 bases from J; junction bases left unmatched: 7. Germline V lookup: CDR1 SGHNT, CDR2 YYREEE (reference sequence). The CDR3 has 16 residues. CDR3 residues: CASSLRARLAGDEQFF. The CDR3 DNA sequence: TGTGCCAGCAGCTTGAGGGCCCGACTAGCGGGAGATGAGCAGTTCTTC.

The table lists this clone with a count of one. CDR3 nucleotides: TGTGCCAGCAGTACAGGGGGCAGTACAGATACGCAGTATTTT. Encoded protein: CASSTGGSTDTQYF. J is TRBJ2-3 and V is TRBV25-1; 9 nucleotides align to TRBD1. Germline V lookup: CDR1 MGHDK, CDR2 SYGVNS. V lost 5 bases to trimming and J lost 3 bases; unmatched junction nucleotides: 3. The CDR3 runs 14 residues. Combining the CDR3 with reference TRBV25-1 and TRBJ2-3 gives the whole variable domain EADIYQTPRYLVIGTGKKITLECSQTMGHDKMYWYQQDPGMELHLIHYSYGVNSTEKGDLSSESTVSRIRTEHFPLTLESARPSHTSQYLCASSTGGSTDTQYFGPGTRLTVL.

V is TRBV2 and J is TRBJ2-1, with a possible D match to TRBD1 (6 bases). V was pared by 1 base and J by 8 bases, with 18 bases between. This CDR3 comprises 16 residues. Germline V gene data show CDR1 as SNHLY and CDR2 as FYNNEI. The CDR3 bases are TGTGCCAGCAGTGAAGTTTGGGGGACAAGCGGTCATGAGCAGTTCTTC. Translation: CASSEVWGTSGHEQFF.

The gene calls are TRBV7-9 and TRBJ2-7; 9 bases are shared with TRBD2. The junction had 1 base not matched to a gene; V was cut back by 1 base and J by 3 bases. This CDR3 spans 14 amino acids. Germline CDR1 is SEHNR and CDR2 is FQNEAQ (reference sequence). CDR3 in amino acids: CASSLGLADYEQYF. The CDR3 region has the DNA TGTGCCAGCAGCTTAGGACTAGCGGACTACGAGCAGTACTTC.

The chain joins TRBV7-9 to TRBJ2-7; D unresolved. V lost 1 base to trimming and J lost 6 bases, with 10 bases between them. Germline V gives CDR1 SEHNR, CDR2 FQNEAQ (reference sequence). There are 13 residues in the CDR3. As DNA, the CDR3 is TGTGCCAGCAGCTTAGGTTTTGGCAGCGAGCAGTACTTC. Translated, it gives CASSLGFGSEQYF. The whole variable domain, remainder taken from reference TRBV7-9 and TRBJ2-7, is DTGVSQNPRHKITKRGQNVTFRCDPISEHNRLYWYRQTLGQGPEFLTYFQNEAQLEKSRLLSDRFSAERPKGSFSTLEIQRTEQGDSAMYLCASSLGFGSEQYFGPGTRLTVT.

This clone was picked up one time. V is TRBV11-2 and J is TRBJ1-5, with 8 bases identical to TRBD1. CDR1 SGHAT and CDR2 FQNNGV come from the germline V gene. This CDR3 has 14 residues. V gave up 2 bases and J gave up 7 bases; unmatched junction bases: 4. CDR3: CASSLTGGSQPQHF. The DNA for the CDR3 is TGTGCCAGCAGCTTAACAGGGGGATCCCAGCCCCAGCATTTT.

This rearrangement joins TRBV3-1 (or the pseudogene TRBV3-2) to TRBJ2-2; tentative D call: TRBD1 (6 bases). Germline V gene lookup returns CDR1 LGHDT and CDR2 YNNKEL (reference sequence). Between the trimmed V and J ends, which lost 0 bases and 6 bases, there was a span of 8 bases. The CDR3 consists of 14 residues. The CDR3 loop reads CASSQDHRAGELFF. The CDR3 DNA reads TGTGCCAGCAGCCAAGATCACAGGGCCGGGGAGCTGTTTTTT.

The chain recombines TRBV9 with TRBJ1-1; weak D call: TRBD1 (6 bases). Deletions cut 0 bases from V and 5 bases from J, with 14 bases between. CDR3 length equals 15 residues. CDR1 is SGDLS and CDR2 is YYNGEE in the germline V gene. This chain's CDR3 is CASSVAGVEFTEAFF. The CDR3 region has the DNA TGTGCCAGCAGCGTAGCAGGGGTAGAGTTTACTGAAGCTTTCTTT.

This clone was counted once. The rearrangement uses TRBV28 and TRBJ2-3; 12 nucleotides match TRBD1. J was trimmed by 7 bases and V by 5 bases; bases with no gene match: 10. Germline lookup yields CDR1 MDHEN and CDR2 SYDVKM. The CDR3 is 16 residues long. CDR3 residues: CASSTSGTGGRHTQYF. The CDR3 coding sequence is TGTGCCAGCAGTACGTCCGGGACAGGGGGCCGCCATACGCAGTATTTT.

The chain is built from TRBV5-1 and TRBJ2-7, with TRBD1 as a possible D gene (6 bases). CDR3 length: 14 residues. Germline lookup yields CDR1 SGHRS and CDR2 YFSETQ. The V end was cut by 0 bases, the J end by 2 bases, with 9 bases between. The CDR3 spells CASSLAGTPYEQYF. The CDR3 region has the DNA TGCGCCAGCAGCTTGGCGGGGACACCCTACGAGCAGTACTTC.

The gene calls are TRBV18 and TRBJ1-4; D is uncertain. CDR1 KGHSH and CDR2 LQKENI come from the germline V gene. This CDR3 region has 12 residues. Trimming removed 3 bases at V and 7 bases at J, with 6 bases between. CDR3 sequence: CASSPSSEKLFF. The CDR3 nucleotides read TGTGCCAGCTCACCCTCCAGTGAAAAACTGTTTTTT. The full variable domain, rest sourced from reference TRBV18 and TRBJ1-4, is NAGVMQNPRHLVRRRGQEARLRCSPMKGHSHVYWYRQLPEEGLKFMVYLQKENIIDESGMPKERFSAEFPKEGPSILRIQQVVRGDSAAYFCASSPSSEKLFFGSGTQLSVL.

The chain uses TRBV6-5 and TRBJ1-1; D perhaps matches TRBD1 (6 bases). The CDR3 has 13 residues. The V and J ends lost 6 bases and 6 bases respectively, with 14 bases between them. Germline-derived CDR1 and CDR2 are MNHEY and SVGAGI. This CDR3 is CASSRGAGAEAFF. CDR3 DNA sequence: TGTGCCAGCAGCAGGGGCGCGGGCGCTGAAGCTTTCTTT.

In this sample, this clone turned up a few times. This rearrangement joins TRBV7-9 to TRBJ2-1; the match to TRBD2 covers 7 bases. Germline CDR1 and CDR2: SEHNR and FQNEAQ (reference sequence). Losses at the gene ends were 5 bases for V and 3 bases for J; bases not matched to a gene: 7. The CDR3 length is 15 residues. CDR3 region: CASSPGRGSYNEQFF. The CDR3 nucleotides read TGTGCCAGCAGCCCTGGGAGGGGAAGCTACAATGAGCAGTTCTTC.

The V gene is TRBV5-6, the J gene TRBJ2-7; D perhaps matches TRBD2 (6 bases). V was shortened by 4 bases and J by 1 base, with 15 bases between the two germline ends. Germline V gene sequence: CDR1 SGHDT, CDR2 YYEEEE. The CDR3 spans 15 residues. CDR3 coding DNA: TGTGCCAGCAGCCCGAGGAGGGGCAGGTCCTACGAGCAGTACTTC. It yields the protein CASSPRRGRSYEQYF.

The gene calls are TRBV7-2 and TRBJ2-7, with D unclear. CDR1 is SGHTA, CDR2 FQGNSA, per germline. The CDR3 consists of 15 residues. The V end lost 4 bases, the J end lost 3 bases, and 16 bases lay between the germline ends. The CDR3 loop is CASSSELTFSYEQYF. CDR3 in DNA: TGTGCCAGCAGCTCCGAGCTAACCTTTAGCTACGAGCAGTACTTC.

This chain connects TRBV4-1 to TRBJ1-1, with D unresolved. Germline V CDR1 and CDR2: MGHRA, YSYEKL. The CDR3 totals 13 residues. V was shortened by 2 bases and J by 3 bases, with 7 bases between the two germline ends. The DNA of the CDR3 is TGCGCCAGCAGCCAATCAGAGGACACTGAAGCTTTCTTT. Protein: CASSQSEDTEAFF.

The J gene is TRBJ1-1, the V gene TRBV5-6; possible D gene TRBD1, 5 bases. V was clipped by 1 base and J by 3 bases, with 10 bases between them. CDR1 is SGHDT, CDR2 YYEEEE, per germline. The CDR3 has 14 amino acids. CDR3 in amino acids: CASSLWWGDTEAFF. DNA for the CDR3: TGTGCCAGCAGCTTGTGGTGGGGGGACACTGAAGCTTTCTTT. The full variable domain, completed using reference TRBV5-6 and TRBJ1-1, is DAGVTQSPTHLIKTRGQQVTLRCSPKSGHDTVSWYQQALGQGPQFIFQYYEEEERQRGNFPDRFSGHQFPNYSSELNVNALLLGDSALYLCASSLWWGDTEAFFGQGTRLTVV.

Only a few counts were recorded for this clone. This rearrangement joins TRBV13 to TRBJ2-1; TRBD1 agrees at 8 bases. V dropped 2 bases and J dropped 12; count of bases not matched to a gene: 12. Germline V gives CDR1 PRHDT, CDR2 FYEKMQ (reference sequence). This CDR3 is built from 15 residues. In DNA form, the CDR3 reads TGTGCCAGCAGCTTAAGGGACAGGAGTACTACAGGGCAGTTCTTC. The encoded protein is CASSLRDRSTTGQFF.

The sample holds a few counts of this clone. The V call is TRBV28, the J call TRBJ1-2; D is undetermined. Germline V gene data show CDR1 as MDHEN and CDR2 as SYDVKM. Trimming removed 1 base at V and 6 bases at J, with 6 bases between. The length of the CDR3 is 12 residues. CDR3 residues: CASSLLRDGYTF. DNA for the CDR3: TGTGCCAGCAGTTTATTGAGGGATGGCTACACCTTC.

The chain recombines TRBV18 with TRBJ1-2; the D is unclear. CDR3 length: 14 amino acids. Germline V gene data show CDR1 as KGHSH and CDR2 as LQKENI. V dropped 6 bases and J dropped 3 bases, with 14 bases sitting between them. As DNA, the CDR3 is TGTGCCAGCTCCCCGTCCGAACTCCACTATGGCTACACCTTC. This translates into CASSPSELHYGYTF.

The chain links TRBV11-3 to TRBJ2-7; D uncertain. There are 13 residues in the CDR3. With 1 base removed from V and 1 base from J, the gap between germline ends came to 5 bases. The germline gives CDR1 SGHNT, CDR2 YENEEA. The CDR3 is CASSLANSYEQYF. DNA for the CDR3: TGTGCCAGCAGCTTAGCTAATTCCTACGAGCAGTACTTC.